Listed below are T cell receptor beta chains from one sample, sequenced in a study of shared clonotypes between healthy human individuals. Sequenced by immunoSEQ multiplex PCR; TCRdb stores in-frame clones only, minus some. This table holds 2.3 million or so clones, approximately 93% found once. Sequencing was carried out using naive CD4+ T cells from PBMCs. Source of these receptors: a man between 18 and 35 years old in good health. Some clones in this sample may be carry-over from other donors' samples. CDR3s leave out the opening cysteine and the closing phenylalanine or tryptophan.

J gene: TRBJ1-1
V gene: TRBV11-3
CDR3 protein: ASSLKTSQGKAF

J gene: TRBJ2-5
V gene: TRBV5-1
CDR3 protein: ASSPGGGETQY

J gene: TRBJ2-2
V gene: TRBV10-3
CDR3 protein: AISVQLAGGGTGELF

J gene: TRBJ1-3
V gene: TRBV7-2
CDR3 protein: ASSLAGGSGNTIY

J gene: TRBJ1-4
V gene: TRBV5-1
CDR3 protein: ASSLGGGGLTTNEKLF

J gene: TRBJ1-2
V gene: TRBV28
CDR3 protein: ASSFSQGGSRGYT

J gene: TRBJ1-5
V gene: TRBV28
CDR3 protein: ASSPSGGRLQPQH

J gene: TRBJ1-1
V gene: TRBV29-1
CDR3 protein: SVMGAAWG

J gene: TRBJ2-5
V gene: TRBV15
CDR3 protein: ATSRDRGTGQETQY

J gene: TRBJ2-7
V gene: TRBV7-8
CDR3 protein: ASSAGINYEQY